By proportion, the clone carrying this T cell receptor (beta chain) is medium-sized. Its cognate antigen is unknown. This sample includes further DNA sequences coding for the same CDR3. The sample originates from a study of shared clonotypes between healthy human individuals. Study-wide context: Donors were a couple of women and a few men aged 18 to 49.

General study points: Sampling used blood alone; tissue repertoires probably differ.

Genomic DNA from each subset was divided evenly over several immunoSEQ plates. Sequencing used immunoSEQ multiplex PCR; TCRdb keeps in-frame clones, though not all of them. This table holds some 470,000 clones, approximately 80% found once. Germline V gives CDR1 GTSNPN, CDR2 SVGIG (reference sequence). CDR3 size: 15 residues. V was shortened by 0 bases and J by 3 bases, with 11 bases between the two germline ends. This sequence was found in a middle-aged woman in good health. Some clones in this sample may be carry-over from other donors' samples. Sequencing used PBMCs. The J gene is TRBJ2-2, the V gene TRBV30; D is unclear. As DNA, the CDR3 is TGTGCCTGGAGTGTAAAACCCCGGGACACCGGGGAGCTGTTTTTT. The encoded protein is CAWSVKPRDTGELFF.